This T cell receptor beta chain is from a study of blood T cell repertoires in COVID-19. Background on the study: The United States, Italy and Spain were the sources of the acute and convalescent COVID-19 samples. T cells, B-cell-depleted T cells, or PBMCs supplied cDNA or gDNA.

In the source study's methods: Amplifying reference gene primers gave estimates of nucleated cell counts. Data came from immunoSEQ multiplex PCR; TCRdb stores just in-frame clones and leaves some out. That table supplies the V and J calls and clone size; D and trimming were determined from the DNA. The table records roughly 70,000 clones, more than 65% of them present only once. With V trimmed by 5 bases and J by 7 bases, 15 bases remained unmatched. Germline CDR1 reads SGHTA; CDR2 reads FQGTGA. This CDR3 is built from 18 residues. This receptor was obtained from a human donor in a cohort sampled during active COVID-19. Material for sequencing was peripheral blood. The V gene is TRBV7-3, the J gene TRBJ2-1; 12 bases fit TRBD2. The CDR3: CASSPYPWTSGIRNEQFF. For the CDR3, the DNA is TGTGCCAGCAGCCCTTATCCGTGGACTAGCGGGATCAGGAATGAGCAGTTCTTC.